This T cell receptor beta chain was obtained from a study of control samples from healthy donors and cancer patients. Sequencing was performed with immunoSEQ multiplex PCR; in TCRdb, only in-frame clones are kept and a portion is missing. The sample yields about 130,000 clones, approximately 90% seen once. CDR1 is MNHEY and CDR2 is SVGAGI in the germline V gene. Trimming removed 1 base from V and 1 base from J, with 7 bases in between. The CDR3 spans 14 residues. This chain uses TRBV6-5 with TRBJ1-1; D not resolved. The TCR sequence derives from a man in his fifties or sixties in good health. The sequenced sample was blood. The DNA for the CDR3 is TGTGCCAGCAGTTACTTTTACCCGAACACTGAAGCTTTCTTT. Translating gives CASSYFYPNTEAFF.